Below are 7 T cell receptor beta chains sequenced from a single sample in a study of blood T cells in healthy people across ages. Through a sample-barcoded 5' primer and a J-beta primer mix, a second PCR was run for 7 to 11 cycles. TCRdb reprocessed the 5' RACE reads with MiXCR, giving one entry per CDR3 protein. The sample shows 450,000 to 700,000 distinct CDR3 sequences, 25% to 30% of them seen only once. The sample taken for sequencing was blood. The receptor set was obtained from a woman aged 65 to 85 in good health.

The sample holds a few counts of this clonotype. This chain links TRBV5-1 with TRBJ1-1; D possibly corresponds to TRBD1 (6 bases). V gave up 0 bases and J gave up 0 bases, with 6 bases separating them. CDR1 is SGHRS and CDR2 is YFSETQ in the germline V gene. This CDR3 spans 14 amino acids. The CDR3 loop is CASSLGDMNTEAFF. The CDR3 DNA sequence: TGCGCCAGCAGCTTGGGGGACATGAACACTGAAGCTTTCTTT. The full variable domain, completed using reference TRBV5-1 and TRBJ1-1, is KAGVTQTPRYLIKTRGQQVTLSCSPISGHRSVSWYQQTPGQGLQFLFEYFSETQRNKGNFPGRFSGRQFSNSRSEMNVSTLELGDSALYLCASSLGDMNTEAFFGQGTRLTVV.

The chain joins TRBV6-5 to TRBJ1-4; no clear D. Between the trimmed V and J ends, which lost 10 bases and 6 bases, there was a span of 15 bases. This CDR3 is 13 amino acids long. Per the germline V gene, CDR1 is MNHEY and CDR2 is SVGAGI. CDR3 nucleotides: TGTGCCACCGGCGAGGCAGTGGATGAAAAACTGTTTTTT. Its translation is CATGEAVDEKLFF.

The chain uses TRBV20-1 and TRBJ2-3; the D gene is possibly TRBD2 (6 bases). Germline V lookup: CDR1 DFQATT, CDR2 SNEGSKA (reference sequence). The CDR3 length is 17 residues. Trimming took 0 bases from V and 0 from J, leaving 16 bases between them. The CDR3 here is CSARETPGTRSTDTQYF. The DNA of the CDR3 is TGCAGTGCTAGAGAGACACCCGGGACTCGAAGCACAGATACGCAGTATTTT.

This clonotype has just a few counts. The V and J genes are TRBV12-3 or TRBV12-4 and TRBJ1-5; weak D call: TRBD1 (5 bases). The CDR3 length is 14 residues. V dropped 0 bases and J dropped 6 bases, with 9 bases sitting between them. The CDR3 protein is CASSLAQGSQPQHF. The DNA for the CDR3 is TGTGCCAGCAGTTTAGCGCAGGGATCTCAGCCCCAGCATTTT.

The V gene is TRBV9, the J gene TRBJ2-1; TRBD1 agrees at 9 bases. This CDR3 comprises 18 residues. Germline V gene data show CDR1 as SGDLS and CDR2 as YYNGEE. V lost 0 bases to trimming and J lost 10 bases; unmatched junction nucleotides: 17. For the CDR3, the DNA is TGTGCCAGCAGCGTAGCTACGGGGGACAGGGTTTTGCGGGGAGAGCAGTTCTTC. Translation: CASSVATGDRVLRGEQFF.

The chain combines TRBV5-5 with TRBJ1-2; 7 nucleotides agree with TRBD1. Looked up from germline, CDR1 is SGHKS and CDR2 is YYEKEE (reference sequence). This CDR3 region has 13 residues. J gave up 8 bases and V 4 bases, and 8 bases lay outside the gene matches. The CDR3 loop reads CASSNRGATGYTF. CDR3 bases: TGTGCCAGCAGCAACAGGGGAGCGACGGGCTACACCTTC. Drawing the rest from reference TRBV5-5 and TRBJ1-2, the complete variable domain is DAGVTQSPTHLIKTRGQQVTLRCSPISGHKSVSWYQQVLGQGPQFIFQYYEKEERGRGNFPDRFSARQFPNYSSELNVNALLLGDSALYLCASSNRGATGYTFGSGTRLTVV.

This clonotype has a handful of counts. The chain links TRBV20-1 to TRBJ1-5; D possibly corresponds to TRBD1 (6 bases). CDR1 and CDR2 from the germline V gene are DFQATT and SNEGSKA (reference sequence). The CDR3 sequence is 15 residues long. V gave up 6 bases and J gave up 8 bases, with 23 bases separating them. The CDR3 DNA reads TGCAGTGCGACGGGGTCGGGGGCTTCGAGGGAGCCCCAGCATTTT. Translation: CSATGSGASREPQHF.